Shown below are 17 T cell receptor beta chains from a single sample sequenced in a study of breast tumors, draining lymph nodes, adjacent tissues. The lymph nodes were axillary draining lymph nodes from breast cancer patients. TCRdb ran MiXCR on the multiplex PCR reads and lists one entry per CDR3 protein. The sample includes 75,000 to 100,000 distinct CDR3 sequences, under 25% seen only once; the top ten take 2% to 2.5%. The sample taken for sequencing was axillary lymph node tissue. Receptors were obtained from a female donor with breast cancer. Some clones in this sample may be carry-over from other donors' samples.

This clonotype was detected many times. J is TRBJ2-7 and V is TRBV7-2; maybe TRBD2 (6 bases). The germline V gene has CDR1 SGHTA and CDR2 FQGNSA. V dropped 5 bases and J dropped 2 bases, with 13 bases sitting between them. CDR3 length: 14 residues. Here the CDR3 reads CASSRLGRAYEQYF. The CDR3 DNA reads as TGTGCCAGCAGCCGACTAGGAAGGGCCTACGAGCAGTACTTC.

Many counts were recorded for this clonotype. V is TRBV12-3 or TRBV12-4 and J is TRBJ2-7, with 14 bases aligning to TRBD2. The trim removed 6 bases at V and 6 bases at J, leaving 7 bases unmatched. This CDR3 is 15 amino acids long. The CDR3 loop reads CASSLGTSGRGEQYF. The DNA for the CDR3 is TGTGCCAGCAGCCTAGGGACTAGCGGGAGAGGCGAGCAGTACTTC.

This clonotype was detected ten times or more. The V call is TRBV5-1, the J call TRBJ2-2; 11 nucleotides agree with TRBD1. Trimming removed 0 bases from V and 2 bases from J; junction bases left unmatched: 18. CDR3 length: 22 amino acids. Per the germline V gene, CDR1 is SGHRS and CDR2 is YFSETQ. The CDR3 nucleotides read TGCGCCAGCAGCTTGGAGCCCCGTTTTATGAGGACAGGGGGCGTTAACACCGGGGAGCTGTTTTTT. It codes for CASSLEPRFMRTGGVNTGELFF.

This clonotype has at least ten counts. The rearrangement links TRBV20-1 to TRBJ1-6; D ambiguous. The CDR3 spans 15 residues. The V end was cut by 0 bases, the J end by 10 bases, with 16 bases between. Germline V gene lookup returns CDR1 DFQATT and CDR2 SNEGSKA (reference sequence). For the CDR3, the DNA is TGCAGTGCTAGAGATAGTAAGGCAGCTCGGTCACCCCTCCACTTT. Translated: CSARDSKAARSPLHF.

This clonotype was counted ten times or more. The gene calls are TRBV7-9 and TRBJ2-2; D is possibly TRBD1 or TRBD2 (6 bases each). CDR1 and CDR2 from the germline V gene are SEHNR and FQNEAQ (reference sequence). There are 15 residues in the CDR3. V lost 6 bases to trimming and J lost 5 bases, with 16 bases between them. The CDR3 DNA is TGTGCCAGCAGGAGGGGGGTAGCCCAAACCGGGGAGCTGTTTTTT. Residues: CASRRGVAQTGELFF.

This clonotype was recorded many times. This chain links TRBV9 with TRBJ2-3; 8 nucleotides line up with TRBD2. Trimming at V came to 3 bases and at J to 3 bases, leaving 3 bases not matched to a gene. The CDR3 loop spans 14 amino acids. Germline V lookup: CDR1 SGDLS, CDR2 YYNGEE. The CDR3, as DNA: TGTGCCAGCAGCGCGGGACTAGAGACAGATACGCAGTATTTT. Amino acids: CASSAGLETDTQYF.

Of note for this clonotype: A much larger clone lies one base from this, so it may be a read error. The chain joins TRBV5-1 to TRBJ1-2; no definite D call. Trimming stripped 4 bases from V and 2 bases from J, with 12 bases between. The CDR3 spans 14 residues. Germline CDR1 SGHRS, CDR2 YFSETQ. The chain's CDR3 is CASSGSSGNYGYTF. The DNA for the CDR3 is TGCGCCAGCAGCGGGTCAAGCGGGAACTATGGCTACACCTTC.

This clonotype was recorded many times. The CDR3 DNA reads as TGTGCCAGCAGCTTAGCCCCCGGGACTAGCGGGAGGGCCAATGAGCAGTTCTTC. This sequence encodes CASSLAPGTSGRANEQFF. The chain joins TRBV7-8 to TRBJ2-1, with 16 nucleotides matching TRBD2. The CDR3 has 18 residues. The junction had 5 bases not matched to a gene; V was cut back by 0 bases and J by 6 bases. Germline CDR1 SGHVS, CDR2 FQNEAQ.

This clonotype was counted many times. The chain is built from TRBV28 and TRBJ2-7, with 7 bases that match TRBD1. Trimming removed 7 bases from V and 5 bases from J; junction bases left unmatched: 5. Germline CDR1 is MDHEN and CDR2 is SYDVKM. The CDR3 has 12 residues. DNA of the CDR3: TGTGCCAGCACCGCGACAGGGAACGAGCAGTACTTC. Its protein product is CASTATGNEQYF.

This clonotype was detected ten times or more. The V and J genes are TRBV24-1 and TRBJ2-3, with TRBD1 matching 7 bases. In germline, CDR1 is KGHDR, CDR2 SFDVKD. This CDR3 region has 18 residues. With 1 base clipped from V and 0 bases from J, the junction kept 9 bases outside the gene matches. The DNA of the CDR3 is TGTGCCACCAGTGATTTTCCCGACAGGGTTGGGAGCACAGATACGCAGTATTTT. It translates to CATSDFPDRVGSTDTQYF.

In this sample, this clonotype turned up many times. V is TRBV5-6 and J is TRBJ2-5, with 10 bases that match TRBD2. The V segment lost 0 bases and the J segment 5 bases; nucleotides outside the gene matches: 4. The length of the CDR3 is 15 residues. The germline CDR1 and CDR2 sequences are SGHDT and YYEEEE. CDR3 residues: CASSLAAGGPETQYF. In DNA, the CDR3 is TGTGCCAGCAGCTTGGCAGCGGGAGGGCCTGAGACCCAGTACTTC.

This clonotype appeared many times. The CDR3 sequence: CASSKEVETQYF. DNA of the CDR3: TGTGCCAGCTCCAAGGAGGTAGAGACCCAGTACTTC. The chain uses TRBV2 and TRBJ2-5; tentative D call: TRBD2 (5 bases). Germline V gives CDR1 SNHLY, CDR2 FYNNEI. V dropped 8 bases and J dropped 4 bases, with 11 bases sitting between them. The CDR3 totals 12 residues.

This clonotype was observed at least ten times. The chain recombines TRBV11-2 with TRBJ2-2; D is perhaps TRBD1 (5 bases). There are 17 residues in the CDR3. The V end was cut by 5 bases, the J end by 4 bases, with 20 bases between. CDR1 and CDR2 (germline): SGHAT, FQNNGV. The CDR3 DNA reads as TGTGCCAGCAGCCCCACTACAGCTCTAAGGGGCACCGGGGAGCTGTTTTTT. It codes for CASSPTTALRGTGELFF.

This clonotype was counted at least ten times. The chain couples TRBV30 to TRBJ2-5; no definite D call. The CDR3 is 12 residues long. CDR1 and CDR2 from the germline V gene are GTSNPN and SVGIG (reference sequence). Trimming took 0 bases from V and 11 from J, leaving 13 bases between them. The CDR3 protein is CAWSVGRSPQYF. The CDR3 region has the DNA TGTGCCTGGAGTGTAGGACGGAGTCCTCAGTACTTC.

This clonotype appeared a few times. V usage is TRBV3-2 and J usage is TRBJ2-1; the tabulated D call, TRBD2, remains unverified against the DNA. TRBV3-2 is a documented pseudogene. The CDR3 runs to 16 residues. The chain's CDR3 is CASSPPPSTSGDEQFF. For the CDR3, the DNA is TGTGCCAGCAGCCCTCCCCCTTCAACTAGCGGCGATGAGCAGTTCTTC.

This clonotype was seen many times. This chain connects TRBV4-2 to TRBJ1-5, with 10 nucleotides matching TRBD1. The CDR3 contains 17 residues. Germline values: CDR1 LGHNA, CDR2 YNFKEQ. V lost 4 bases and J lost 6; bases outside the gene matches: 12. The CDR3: CASSPHDRGQGIQPQHF. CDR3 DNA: TGTGCCAGCAGCCCCCACGACAGGGGGCAAGGTATTCAGCCCCAGCATTTT.

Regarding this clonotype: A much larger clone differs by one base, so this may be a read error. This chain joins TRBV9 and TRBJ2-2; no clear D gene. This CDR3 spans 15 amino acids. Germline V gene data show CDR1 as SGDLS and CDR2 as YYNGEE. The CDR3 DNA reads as TGTGCCAGCAGCGTAGCCGGTTCGAACACCAGGGAGCTGTTTTTT. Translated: CASSVAGSNTRELFF.